This T cell receptor (beta chain) was obtained from a study of T cell responses to AZD1222 COVID-19 vaccine. The V gene lost 1 base and the J gene lost 5 bases, with 11 bases spanning the gap. The germline V gene encodes CDR1 LGHDT and CDR2 YNNKEL (reference sequence). CDR3 length: 14 residues. Some clones are missing from TCRdb's copy, which holds only in-frame ones; the method was immunoSEQ multiplex PCR. The sample records 120,000 to 150,000 clones, 70% to 90% being singletons. V usage is TRBV3-1 (or the pseudogene TRBV3-2) and J usage is TRBJ1-1, with D possibly matching TRBD1 (5 bases). This clonotype was sampled from an adult who received the MenACWY meningococcal vaccine as a control. Sequenced here: peripheral blood, sampled 28 days after the second dose of the MenACWY control vaccine. In nucleotides, the CDR3 is TGTGCCAGCAGCCAAGCTGGGGGTCGGACTGAAGCTTTCTTT. Encoded protein: CASSQAGGRTEAFF.